This T cell receptor (beta chain) originates from a study of CD4+ T cells in melanoma (dated 2022 in TCRdb). At the level of the whole study: The study examined neoantigen-specific CD4+ T cells in human melanoma. What the study reported, not specific to this receptor: The report described a correlation between neoantigen-specific CD4+ T cells and the function of CD8+ T cells, macrophages and B cells. Diverse differentiation states were reported to be shown by neoantigen-specific CD4+ T cells in melanoma.

The V and J ends are trimmed by 0 bases and 9 bases, leaving 8 bases between them. The germline V gene encodes CDR1 LNHNV and CDR2 YYDKDF (reference sequence). The CDR3 has 13 amino acids, counting the end cysteine and phenylalanine. CDR3 DNA is the only sequence kept; it has 39 bases, read in frame from the first base. This clone was picked up a small number of times. The clone's antigen remains unknown. The input lacks base qualities; no much larger clone sits a single base away. Donors were patients with melanoma. The protocol used for the library was the immunoSEQ multiplex PCR assay. The immuneACCESS repertoire file appears here via TCRdb, limited to in-frame rearrangements. These files lack a portion of the clones; in checked studies, under half of the deficit traces to unresolved V genes, and the cause of the others is not known. This sample lists 20,000 to 25,000 clones; approximately 80% were detected once. Roughly 4% of the sample is in the top ten clones.

This chain is built from TRBV15 and TRBJ2-2, with the D gene not confidently named. The sample was cells from a culture (not recorded whether cultured in vitro). The clonotype originates from a human donor with melanoma. Here the CDR3 is given as CATSRDPLRELFF. Here is the DNA: TGTGCCACCAGCAGAGATCCTCTCCGGGAGCTGTTTTTT.